This T cell receptor beta chain appears in the sequencing data of a study of shared clonotypes between healthy human individuals. The study, taken as a whole, reports: In this cohort, only blood was sampled, and tissue repertoires likely differ.

The donor cohort consisted entirely of Caucasian adults residing in Nashville, Tennessee. Concerning this clone: The antigen remains undetermined.

The V gene lost 4 bases and the J gene lost 3 bases, with 10 bases spanning the gap. The CDR3 has 14 amino acids. CDR1 SGHNT and CDR2 YYREEE come from the germline V gene (reference sequence). Sorted-subset replicate PCR reactions were performed with around 200 ng DNA, corresponding to roughly 29,000 T cell genomes. This table comes from immunoSEQ multiplex PCR, and its TCRdb copy is limited to in-frame clones, with some not included. This table holds approximately 340,000 clones, 74% found once. The sequencing input was memory CD4+ T cells sorted from blood. Subset noted: CD45RA-negative fraction. The TCR originated in a man under 40 in good health. The J gene is TRBJ2-2, the V gene TRBV5-4, with D perhaps matching TRBD1 (5 bases). This CDR3 is CASSLGHYTGELFF. CDR3 sequence (DNA): TGTGCCAGCAGCCTTGGACACTACACCGGGGAGCTGTTTTTT.